The 15 T cell receptor beta chains listed next were all sequenced from one sample in a study of blood T cell repertoires in COVID-19 (dated by TCRdb to 2020 to 2021). Receptor amplification or capture employed the immunoSEQ multiplex PCR assay. The table was pulled from immuneACCESS by TCRdb, which kept in-frame rearrangements only. Such tables lose some clones; where checked, under half of the loss comes from unresolved V genes, and the rest has no known cause. This sample holds some 240,000 clones; approximately 90% were observed only once. In total, the top ten clones hold more than 0.7% of the sample. Sequenced: peripheral blood. Receptor source: a man between 60 and 70 years old with COVID-19, enrolled during active disease.

The V call is TRBV7-2, the J call TRBJ1-6; no clear D. The V end lost 10 bases, the J end lost 5 bases, and 9 bases lay between the germline ends. Germline CDR1 is SGHTA and CDR2 is FQGNSA. The CDR3 spans 12 residues. Written as DNA, the CDR3 is TGTGCCATTGCGGAGAATAATTCACCCCTCCACTTT. The encoded protein is CAIAENNSPLHF.

This clone was recorded a few times. The CDR3 loop is CASSEDSEGASTNEKLFF. For the CDR3, the DNA is TGTGCCAGCAGTGAAGATTCCGAGGGGGCATCAACTAATGAAAAACTGTTTTTT. The chain recombines TRBV2 with TRBJ1-4, with 7 nucleotides matching TRBD1. Germline values: CDR1 SNHLY, CDR2 FYNNEI. Germline trimming cut 1 base from V and 0 bases from J; bases unmatched to any gene: 8. The CDR3 is made up of 18 amino acids.

Only one count was recorded for this clone. The chain is built from TRBV27 and TRBJ1-5; D uncertain. CDR1 and CDR2 (germline): MNHEY, SMNVEV (reference sequence). The CDR3 is 16 amino acids. Trimming cost V 4 bases and J 4 bases, with 17 bases left between them. This CDR3 reads CASSSAGRGGNQPQHF. For the CDR3, the DNA is TGTGCCAGCAGTTCAGCCGGACGAGGAGGGAATCAGCCCCAGCATTTT.

Worth noting for this clone: One junction end disagrees with the germline gene, perhaps due to a read error. This chain joins TRBV7-6 and TRBJ2-3; possibly TRBD2 for D (6 bases). The germline V gene has CDR1 SGHVS and CDR2 FNYEAQ. The CDR3 extends over 15 amino acids. CDR3 region: CASSVAGTSTDTQYF. The CDR3 DNA reads TGTGCCAGCAGCGTAGCCGGGACTAGCACAGATACGCAGTATTTT.

The chain combines TRBV30 with TRBJ1-1, with D maybe TRBD1 (5 bases). V was clipped by 0 bases and J by 2 bases, with 13 bases between them. There are 15 residues in the CDR3. The germline CDR1 and CDR2 sequences are GTSNPN and SVGIG (reference sequence). For the CDR3, the DNA is TGTGCCTGGAGTGTACTCGGAGGGGCTAACACTGAAGCTTTCTTT. Residues: CAWSVLGGANTEAFF. The whole variable domain, filled in from reference TRBV30 and TRBJ1-1, reads SQTIHQWPATLVQPVGSPLSLECTVEGTSNPNLYWYRQAAGRGLQLLFYSVGIGQISSEVPQNLSASRPQDRQFILSSKKLLLSDSGFYLCAWSVLGGANTEAFFGQGTRLTVV.

The rearrangement joins TRBV28 to TRBJ2-3; 11 nucleotides match TRBD2. J lost 5 bases, V lost 6 bases, and 10 bases had no gene match. Germline lookup yields CDR1 MDHEN and CDR2 SYDVKM. There are 16 residues in the CDR3. CDR3: CASRAGTSGRGDTQYF. CDR3 coding DNA: TGTGCCAGCAGAGCAGGGACTAGCGGACGGGGAGATACGCAGTATTTT.

The CDR3, as DNA: TGTGCCAGCAGTTACGCGGACAGGGGTCCCTACGAGCAGTACTTC. It yields the protein CASSYADRGPYEQYF. This chain joins TRBV6-6 and TRBJ2-7, with 9 nucleotides matching TRBD1. Germline values: CDR1 MNHNY, CDR2 SVGAGI (reference sequence). This CDR3 is built from 15 residues. Trimming removed 2 bases from V and 2 bases from J; junction bases left unmatched: 4.

A few counts support this clone. The chain has TRBV18 and TRBJ1-1; unclear D gene. The CDR3 is 13 residues long. V shed 5 bases and J shed 0 bases, with 7 bases lying between them. Germline assignment: CDR1 KGHSH and CDR2 LQKENI. Here the CDR3 reads CASSDGVNTEAFF. CDR3 DNA: TGTGCCAGCTCAGACGGGGTGAACACTGAAGCTTTCTTT.

The V gene is TRBV19, the J gene TRBJ1-4; D unresolved. The germline V gene has CDR1 LNHDA and CDR2 SQIVND (reference sequence). V was pared by 8 bases and J by 6 bases, with 7 bases between. The CDR3 sequence is 11 residues long. The CDR3 loop is CASAQHEKLFF. The CDR3 nucleotides read TGTGCCAGTGCACAGCATGAAAAACTGTTTTTT.

V is TRBV30 and J is TRBJ2-1; 10 bases fit TRBD1. Germline V gene sequence: CDR1 GTSNPN, CDR2 SVGIG (reference sequence). The CDR3 has 13 amino acids. Trimming cost V 6 bases and J 7 bases; bases outside gene matches: 6. This CDR3 is CACRDRGQNEQFF. The DNA of the CDR3 is TGTGCCTGCCGGGACAGGGGCCAGAATGAGCAGTTCTTC.

The V gene is TRBV5-1, the J gene TRBJ2-7; D gene uncertain. V was clipped by 8 bases and J by 6 bases, with 24 bases between them. CDR1 and CDR2 from the germline V gene are SGHRS and YFSETQ. This CDR3 is 15 amino acids long. The CDR3, as DNA: TGCGCCAGGGGTTTGGAAGTTCTAGAGGAAGGCGAGCAGTACTTC. Translated: CARGLEVLEEGEQYF.

V gene TRBV5-1 combines with J gene TRBJ1-5, with 9 bases aligning to TRBD1. This CDR3 is built from 17 residues. Per the germline V gene, CDR1 is SGHRS and CDR2 is YFSETQ. V lost 3 bases to trimming and J lost 0 bases; unmatched junction nucleotides: 7. The CDR3 protein is CASSSPGQGDSNQPQHF. The CDR3 DNA reads as TGCGCCAGCAGCTCTCCGGGACAGGGAGATAGCAATCAGCCCCAGCATTTT. The full variable domain, with the rest looked up from reference TRBV5-1 and TRBJ1-5, is KAGVTQTPRYLIKTRGQQVTLSCSPISGHRSVSWYQQTPGQGLQFLFEYFSETQRNKGNFPGRFSGRQFSNSRSEMNVSTLELGDSALYLCASSSPGQGDSNQPQHFGDGTRLSIL.

This clone appeared a few times. This chain joins TRBV7-2 and TRBJ1-2; D unresolved. The CDR3 is 14 residues long. Germline values: CDR1 SGHTA, CDR2 FQGNSA. The V and J ends lost 0 bases and 5 bases respectively, with 10 bases between them. DNA for the CDR3: TGTGCCAGCAGCTTAGCAGGGTCGGGGTATGGCTACACCTTC. Translating it yields CASSLAGSGYGYTF.

This rearrangement joins TRBV7-9 to TRBJ2-1, with 7 positions matching TRBD2. This CDR3 is 16 amino acids long. The junction had 10 bases not matched to a gene; V was cut back by 2 bases and J by 6 bases. Germline assignment: CDR1 SEHNR and CDR2 FQNEAQ (reference sequence). CDR3: CASSLWSSPGGNEQFF. Here the CDR3 DNA reads TGTGCCAGCAGCTTATGGTCGAGCCCGGGGGGCAATGAGCAGTTCTTC.

The chain links TRBV21-1 to TRBJ2-7; the table calls TRBD2, which could not be checked here. TRBV21-1 is classified as a pseudogene. CDR3 length equals 14 residues. The CDR3: CASSKGTGSYEQYF. CDR3 sequence (DNA): TGTGCCAGCAGCAAAGGAACCGGCTCCTACGAGCAGTACTTC.